The sequence of this TCR beta chain was determined in a study of beta chain features in type 1 diabetes. Background on the study: The examined sorted cells totaled 107,917,701 across samples. Study-wide findings and caveats: Because the template was cDNA, high-expressing cells might be over-represented.

The authors reverse transcribed all of the isolated RNA, so sequencing captured expressed TCRB transcripts. Assay used: immunoSEQ multiplex PCR; TCRdb lists only in-frame clones, some missing. The sample has some 230,000 clones, more than 9% seen once; the top ten hold just under 0.035%. This CDR3 region has 16 residues. Trimming cost V 0 bases and J 2 bases; bases outside gene matches: 3. Germline V gives CDR1 SGDLS, CDR2 YYNGEE. Blood was drawn once from each donor into heparinised tubes. The draws averaged around 120 mL. Note on this clone: What it binds is unknown.

The V and J genes are TRBV9 and TRBJ2-3; 10 bases map to TRBD2. The clonotype originates from a woman between 18 and 29 years old in good health. The sample was naive CD4+ T cells from blood. CDR3 region: CASSVGTSGNTDTQYF. The CDR3 bases are TGTGCCAGCAGCGTAGGAACTAGCGGGAACACAGATACGCAGTATTTT.